This entry describes one T cell receptor beta chain. What it recognizes is unknown. Germline-derived CDR1 and CDR2 are SGHTA and FQGNSA. V was cut by 3 bases and J by 3 bases, with 8 bases left in between. This CDR3 has 13 residues. The data were taken from a study of cytotoxic CD8 clonotypes in ibrutinib-treated CLL. The study's findings and limits: Having risen at ibrutinib response, clonality had fallen back toward baseline by progression.

Some clones are missing from TCRdb's copy, which holds only in-frame ones; the method was immunoSEQ multiplex PCR. The sample includes 150,000 to 200,000 clones, around three quarters seen only once; the top ten take about an eighth. The starting material was PBMCs, obtained after 24 months of ibrutinib treatment. The receptor was isolated from a human donor with chronic lymphocytic leukemia. The chain uses TRBV7-2 and TRBJ2-5; TRBD2 might be the D (5 bases). The CDR3 DNA is TGTGCCAGCAGCTTCACTAGAAAAGAGACCCAGTACTTC. Its translation: CASSFTRKETQYF.